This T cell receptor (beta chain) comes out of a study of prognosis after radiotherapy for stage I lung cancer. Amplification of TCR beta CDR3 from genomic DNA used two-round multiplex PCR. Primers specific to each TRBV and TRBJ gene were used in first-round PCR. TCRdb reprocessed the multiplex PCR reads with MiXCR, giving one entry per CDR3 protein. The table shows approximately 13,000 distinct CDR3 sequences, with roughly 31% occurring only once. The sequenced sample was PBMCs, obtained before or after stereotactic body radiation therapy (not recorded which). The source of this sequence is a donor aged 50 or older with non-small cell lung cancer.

CDR3 DNA sequence: TGTGCCAGCAGCGCCGGGGCCGGGAGTAGCACAGATACGCAGTATTTT. As protein: CASSAGAGSSTDTQYF. The rearrangement links TRBV11-2 to TRBJ2-3; D may be TRBD2 (6 bases). The CDR3 totals 16 residues. V lost 5 bases and J lost 0, with 15 bases in between. Germline V gives CDR1 SGHAT, CDR2 FQNNGV.